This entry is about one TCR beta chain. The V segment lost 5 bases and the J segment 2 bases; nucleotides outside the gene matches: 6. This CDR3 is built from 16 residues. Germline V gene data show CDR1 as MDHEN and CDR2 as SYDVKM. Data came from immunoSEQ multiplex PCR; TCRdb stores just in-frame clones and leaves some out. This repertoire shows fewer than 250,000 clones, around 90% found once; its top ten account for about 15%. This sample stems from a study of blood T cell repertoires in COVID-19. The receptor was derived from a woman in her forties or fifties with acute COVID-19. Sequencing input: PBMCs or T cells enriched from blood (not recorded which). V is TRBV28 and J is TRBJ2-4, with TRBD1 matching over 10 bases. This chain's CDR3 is CASSLLTGGTKNIQYF. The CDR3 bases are TGTGCCAGCAGTCTTTTGACAGGGGGCACCAAAAACATTCAGTACTTC. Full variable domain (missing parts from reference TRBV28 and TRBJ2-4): DVKVTQSSRYLVKRTGEKVFLECVQDMDHENMFWYRQDPGLGLRLIYFSYDVKMKEKGDIPEGYSVSREKKERFSLILESASTNQTSMYLCASSLLTGGTKNIQYFGAGTRLSVL.